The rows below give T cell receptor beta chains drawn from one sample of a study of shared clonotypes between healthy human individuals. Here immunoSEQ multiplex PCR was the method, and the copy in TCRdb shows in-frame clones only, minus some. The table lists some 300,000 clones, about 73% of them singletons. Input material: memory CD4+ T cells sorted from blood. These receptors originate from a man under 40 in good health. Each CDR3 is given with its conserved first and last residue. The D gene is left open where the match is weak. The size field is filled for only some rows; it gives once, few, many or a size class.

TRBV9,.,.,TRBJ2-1,CASSVGDSYNEQFF,TGTGCCAGCAGCGTAGGTGACTCCTACAATGAGCAGTTCTTC
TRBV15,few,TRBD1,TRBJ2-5,CATSRDPRTGETQYF,TGTGCCACCAGCAGAGATCCCCGGACAGGGGAGACCCAGTACTTC
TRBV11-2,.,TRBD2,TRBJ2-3,CASSLVNLAGGWSTDTQYF,TGTGCCAGCAGCTTAGTTAACCTAGCGGGAGGCTGGAGCACAGATACGCAGTATTTT
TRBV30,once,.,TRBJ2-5,CAWSVPGTGIFPQYF,TGTGCCTGGAGTGTACCGGGGACGGGAATTTTTCCCCAGTACTTC
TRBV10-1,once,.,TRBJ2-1,CASSSTGTVGEQFF,TGCGCCAGCAGCAGCACCGGGACGGTAGGAGAGCAGTTCTTC
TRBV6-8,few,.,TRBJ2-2,CASPPPGELFF,TGTGCCAGCCCACCGCCCGGGGAGCTGTTTTTT
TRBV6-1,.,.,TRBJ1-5,CASKDSSNQPQHF,TGTGCCAGCAAAGACAGCAGCAATCAGCCCCAGCATTTT
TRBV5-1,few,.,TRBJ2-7,CASTLGVGVNYEQYF,TGCGCCAGCACCCTCGGGGTGGGAGTTAACTACGAGCAGTACTTC
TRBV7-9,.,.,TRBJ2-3,CASSLERTDTQYF,TGTGCCAGCAGCTTAGAGCGGACAGATACGCAGTATTTT
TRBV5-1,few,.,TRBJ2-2,CASSLRGASNTGELFF,TGCGCCAGCAGCTTAAGAGGGGCCAGCAACACCGGGGAGCTGTTTTTT
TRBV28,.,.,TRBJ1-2,CASSSKYGYTF,TGTGCCAGCAGTTCCAAATATGGCTACACCTTC
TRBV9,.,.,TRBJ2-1,CASSPRLGLSDEQFF,TGTGCCAGCAGCCCCCGCCTCGGACTATCGGATGAGCAGTTCTTC
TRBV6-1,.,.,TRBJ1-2,CASSEGAGNYGYTF,TGTGCCAGCAGTGAAGGGGCGGGGAACTATGGCTACACCTTC
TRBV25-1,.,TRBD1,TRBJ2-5,CASSDYGQGGETQYF,TGTGCCAGCAGTGATTATGGACAGGGTGGCGAGACCCAGTACTTC
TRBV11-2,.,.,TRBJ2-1,CASSLDVVDIYNEQFF,TGTGCCAGCAGCTTAGATGTGGTGGACATATACAATGAGCAGTTCTTC
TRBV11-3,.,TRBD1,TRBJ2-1,CASRDGTGNEQFF,TGTGCCAGCAGAGACGGGACAGGGAATGAGCAGTTCTTC
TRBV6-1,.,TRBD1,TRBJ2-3,CAALRTGGSDTQYF,TGTGCCGCCCTTCGGACAGGGGGCTCAGATACGCAGTATTTT
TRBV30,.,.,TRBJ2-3,CAWSTANTDTQYF,TGTGCCTGGAGTACAGCGAACACAGATACGCAGTATTTT
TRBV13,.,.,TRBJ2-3,CASRQKAGDTQYF,TGTGCCAGCAGACAAAAGGCAGGGGATACGCAGTATTTT
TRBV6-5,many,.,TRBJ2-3,CASSQGGWQYF,TGTGCCAGCAGCCAGGGCGGTTGGCAGTATTTT
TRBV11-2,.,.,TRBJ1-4,CASSLRVVSGKLFF,TGTGCCAGCAGCTTAAGGGTGGTCTCAGGGAAACTGTTTTTT
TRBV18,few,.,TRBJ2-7,CASSPLVRPYEQYF,TGTGCCAGCTCACCCCTCGTGAGGCCCTACGAGCAGTACTTC
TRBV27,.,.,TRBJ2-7,CASSPLRVHYEQYF,TGTGCCAGCAGTCCCCTAAGGGTACACTACGAGCAGTACTTC
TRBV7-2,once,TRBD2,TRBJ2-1,CASSRGQGGTGTSGRAQFF,TGTGCCAGCAGCCGCGGGCAGGGGGGCACGGGGACTAGCGGGAGGGCGCAGTTCTTC
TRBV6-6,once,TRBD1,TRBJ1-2,CASSYTPTGGLNGYTF,TGTGCCAGCAGTTACACGCCTACAGGGGGCTTGAATGGCTACACCTTC
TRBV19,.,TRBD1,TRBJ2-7,CASSVRTGASYEQYF,TGTGCCAGTAGTGTCAGGACAGGGGCATCCTACGAGCAGTACTTC
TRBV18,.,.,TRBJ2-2,CASSPFSGTNTGELFF,TGTGCCAGCTCACCATTTTCAGGGACGAACACCGGGGAGCTGTTTTTT
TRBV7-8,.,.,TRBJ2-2,CASSYKKGTGELFF,TGTGCCAGCAGCTATAAAAAGGGCACCGGGGAGCTGTTTTTT
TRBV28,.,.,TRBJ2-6,CASSRQDDSRVLTF,TGTGCCAGCAGTCGACAGGACGACTCTAGAGTCCTGACTTTC
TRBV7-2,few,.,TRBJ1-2,CASSSETGRRGYTF,TGTGCCAGCAGCTCGGAGACAGGCAGAAGGGGCTACACCTTC
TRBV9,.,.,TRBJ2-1,CASSVGGSYNEQFF,TGTGCCAGCAGCGTAGGGGGCTCCTACAATGAGCAGTTCTTC
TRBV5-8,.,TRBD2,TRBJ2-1,CASSSLGGRLYNEQFF,TGTGCCAGCAGCTCCCTGGGCGGGAGGTTATACAATGAGCAGTTCTTC
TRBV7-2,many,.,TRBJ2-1,CASSSSREQFF,TGTGCCAGCAGCTCCTCCCGGGAGCAGTTCTTC
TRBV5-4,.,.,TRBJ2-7,CASSPASSYEQYF,TGTGCCAGCAGCCCAGCCAGCTCCTACGAGCAGTACTTC
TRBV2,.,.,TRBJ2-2,CASRYSGELFF,TGTGCCAGCAGGTATTCGGGGGAGCTGTTTTTT
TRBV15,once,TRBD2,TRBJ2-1,CATSRGLAGGSYNEQFF,TGTGCCACCAGCAGGGGACTAGCGGGAGGGTCCTACAATGAGCAGTTCTTC
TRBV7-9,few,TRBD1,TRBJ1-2,CAGDRDGYGYTF,TGTGCCGGGGACAGGGATGGCTATGGCTACACCTTC
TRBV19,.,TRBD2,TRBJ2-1,CASTRGLAGGPYNEQFF,TGTGCCAGCACCCGGGGGCTAGCGGGAGGGCCCTACAATGAGCAGTTCTTC
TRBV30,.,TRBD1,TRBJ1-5,CAWSPTGFIQPQHF,TGTGCCTGGAGTCCGACAGGGTTTATTCAGCCCCAGCATTTT
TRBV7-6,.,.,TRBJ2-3,CASSLVAGSRDTQYF,TGTGCCAGCAGCTTAGTGGCGGGAAGTAGGGATACGCAGTATTTT
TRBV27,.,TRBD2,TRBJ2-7,CASSFGREYYEQYF,TGTGCCAGCAGTTTCGGGCGGGAGTACTACGAGCAGTACTTC
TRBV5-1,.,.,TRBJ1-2,CASSPVPSYGYTF,TGCGCCAGCAGCCCAGTGCCCAGCTATGGCTACACCTTC
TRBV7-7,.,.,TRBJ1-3,CASSLALGAGNTIYF,TGTGCTAGCAGCTTAGCGTTAGGTGCTGGAAACACCATATATTTT
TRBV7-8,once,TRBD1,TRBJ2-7,CASSLSGTETYEQYF,TGTGCCAGCAGCTTGTCCGGGACAGAAACCTACGAGCAGTACTTC
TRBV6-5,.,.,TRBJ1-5,CASIDTARNYQPQHF,TGTGCCAGCATCGACACGGCCCGAAACTATCAGCCCCAGCATTTT
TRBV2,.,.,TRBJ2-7,CASTEGEGYEQYF,TGTGCCAGCACCGAGGGGGAAGGCTACGAGCAGTACTTC
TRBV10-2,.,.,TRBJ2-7,CASSLDSSYEQYF,TGCGCCAGCAGCCTGGACAGCTCCTACGAGCAGTACTTC
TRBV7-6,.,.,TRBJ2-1,CASSLVPPIPSGEQFF,TGTGCCAGCAGCTTAGTCCCTCCGATCCCCTCGGGTGAGCAGTTCTTC
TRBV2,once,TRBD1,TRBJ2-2,CASSPQGALGELFF,TGTGCCAGCAGCCCGCAGGGGGCTCTCGGGGAGCTGTTTTTT
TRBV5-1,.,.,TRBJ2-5,CASSYGRKGETQYF,TGCGCCAGCAGCTATGGACGGAAAGGCGAGACCCAGTACTTC